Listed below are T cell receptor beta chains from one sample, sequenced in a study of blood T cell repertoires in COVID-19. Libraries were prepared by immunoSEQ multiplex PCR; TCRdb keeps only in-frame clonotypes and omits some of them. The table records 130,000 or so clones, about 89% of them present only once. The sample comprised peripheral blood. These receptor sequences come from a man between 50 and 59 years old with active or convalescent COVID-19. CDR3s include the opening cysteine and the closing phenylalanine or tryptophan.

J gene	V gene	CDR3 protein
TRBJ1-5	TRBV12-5	CASGSGASFQPQHF
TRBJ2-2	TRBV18	CASSPGTANTGELFF
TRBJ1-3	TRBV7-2	CASSLDPSRNTIYF
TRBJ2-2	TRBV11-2	CASSRISGGNGELFF
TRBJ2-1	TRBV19	CASRLGGAGYNEQFF
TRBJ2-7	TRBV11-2	CASSRTRDWRYEQYF
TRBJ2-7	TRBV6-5	CASSYSIEPGGGEQYF
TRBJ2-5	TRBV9	CASSVAGTSEETQYF
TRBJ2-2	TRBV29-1	CSVEGGRSTGELFF
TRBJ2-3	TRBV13	CASSLDVGQTDTQYF
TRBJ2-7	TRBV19	CASSIRQGGYEQYF
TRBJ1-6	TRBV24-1	CATSEPGSYNSPLHF
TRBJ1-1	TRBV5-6	CASRRTGVTEAFF
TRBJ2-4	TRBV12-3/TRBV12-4	CASSRQENIQYF
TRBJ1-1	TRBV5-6	CASSLGLEAFF
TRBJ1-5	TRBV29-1	CSVGHVNQPQHF
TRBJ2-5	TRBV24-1	CATSGSTSGVYETQYF
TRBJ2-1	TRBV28	CASSFMDRGFYEQFF
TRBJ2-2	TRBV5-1	CASSLTSPAGELFF
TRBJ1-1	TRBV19	CASSIREARGVRAFF
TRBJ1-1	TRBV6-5	CASIGVTEAFF
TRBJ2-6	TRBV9	CASSDDRGSSAGANVLTF
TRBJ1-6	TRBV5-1	CASSVTQGGINSPLHF
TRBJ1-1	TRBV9	CASTWGVENTEAFF
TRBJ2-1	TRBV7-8	CASRLSYDGRGSYNEQFF
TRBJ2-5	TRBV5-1	CASSPLGQGVLETQYF
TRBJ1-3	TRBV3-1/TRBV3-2	CASSQDVGPGNTIYF
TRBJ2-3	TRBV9	CASSVGTGPSTDTQYF
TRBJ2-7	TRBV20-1	CSASPPSGSSYEQYF
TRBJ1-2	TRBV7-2	CASSIPPTGPYGYTF
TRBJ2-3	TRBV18	CASSSGTGVVIADTQYF
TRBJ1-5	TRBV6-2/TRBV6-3	CASSRRQGSDFGPQHF
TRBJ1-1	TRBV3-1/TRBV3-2	CASSQAGDRGLVNTEAFF
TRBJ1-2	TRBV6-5	CASRMTENGYTF
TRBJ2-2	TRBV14	CASSQAYTGMTGELFF
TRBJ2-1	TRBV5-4	CASSLAGTGGYNEQFF
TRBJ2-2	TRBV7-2	CASSLAGGTNTGELFF
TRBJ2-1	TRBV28	CASTLGGTGSYNEQFF
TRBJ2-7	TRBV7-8	CASSLRTSSYEQYF
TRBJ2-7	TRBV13	CASSFDRGPNYEQYF
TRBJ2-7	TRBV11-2	CASSLAQRGYEQYF
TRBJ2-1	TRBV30	CAWMSYELAGGRSNEQFF
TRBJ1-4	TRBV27	CASRPQGSNEKLFF
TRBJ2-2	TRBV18	CASSPLPVTGQGNTGELFF
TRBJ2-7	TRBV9	CASSASTGGEQYF
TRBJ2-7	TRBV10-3	CARTGQRGIYEQYF
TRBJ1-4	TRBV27	CASSLTWGVQEKLFF
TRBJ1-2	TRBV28	CASRYRGEGYGYTF
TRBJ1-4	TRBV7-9	CASSRGQEVEKLFF
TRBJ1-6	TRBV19	CASSTDRGGDSPLHF
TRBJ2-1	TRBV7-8	CASSFKTSSYNEQFF
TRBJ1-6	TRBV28	CASSFRQGSSPLHF
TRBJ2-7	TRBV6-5	CASSSSGTVYEQYF